This T cell receptor (beta chain) came from a study of blood T cell repertoires in COVID-19. Turning to the study itself: Samples taken during acute and convalescent COVID-19 were collected in the United States, Italy and Spain. PBMCs, B-cell-depleted T cells, or T cells provided the cDNA or gDNA that made up the material.

In germline, CDR1 is LGHNT, CDR2 FRNRAP. This CDR3 is 13 amino acids long. Trimming removed 7 bases at V and 7 bases at J, with 13 bases between. Study processing details: Researchers report that nucleated cell counts were estimated from reference gene primer amplification. Assay used: immunoSEQ multiplex PCR; TCRdb lists only in-frame clones, some missing. V and J calls plus clone size are reproduced from that table; the DNA served to infer D and trimming. This sample has approximately 170,000 clones, with roughly 80% found just once. The count of this clone is one. Sequenced: peripheral blood. V usage is TRBV12-5 and J usage is TRBJ2-2, with TRBD2 as a possible D gene (5 bases). The TCR sequence derives from a human donor with acute or convalescent COVID-19. The donor label of this sample is uncertain. This CDR3 reads CASEAGGDGELFF. The CDR3 nucleotides read TGTGCTAGTGAGGCCGGAGGAGACGGGGAGCTGTTTTTT. Combining the CDR3 with reference TRBV12-5 and TRBJ2-2 gives the whole variable domain DARVTQTPRHKVTEMGQEVTMRCQPILGHNTVFWYRQTMMQGLELLAYFRNRAPLDDSGMPKDRFSAEMPDATLATLKIQPSEPRDSAVYFCASEAGGDGELFFGEGSRLTVL.